Below are 13 T cell receptor beta chains sequenced from a single sample in a study of T cell responses to AZD1222 COVID-19 vaccine. The method was immunoSEQ multiplex PCR; TCRdb's version includes in-frame clones alone and lacks a portion of them. In the table there are 150,000 to 200,000 clones, approximately 95% of which are singletons. Sample: peripheral blood, taken on day 0 of AZD1222 vaccination. The receptors come from an adult in good health.

This chain uses TRBV7-9 with TRBJ1-1, with 12 bases aligning to TRBD1. Trimming at V came to 4 bases and at J to 7 bases, leaving 4 bases not matched to a gene. CDR3 size: 14 residues. CDR1 and CDR2 (germline): SEHNR, FQNEAQ (reference sequence). The CDR3 region is CASSWGQGAGEAFF. DNA for the CDR3: TGTGCCAGCAGCTGGGGACAGGGGGCCGGTGAAGCTTTCTTT. The full variable domain, its missing parts supplied by reference TRBV7-9 and TRBJ1-1, is DTGVSQNPRHKITKRGQNVTFRCDPISEHNRLYWYRQTLGQGPEFLTYFQNEAQLEKSRLLSDRFSAERPKGSFSTLEIQRTEQGDSAMYLCASSWGQGAGEAFFGQGTRLTVV.

The V gene is TRBV12-3 or TRBV12-4, the J gene TRBJ1-1; no firm D call. The CDR3 totals 13 residues. V was pared by 6 bases and J by 4 bases, with 12 bases between. Here the CDR3 DNA reads TGTGCCAGCAGCCTAGGGTCCCGCACTGAAGCTTTCTTT. Translating it yields CASSLGSRTEAFF.

This chain connects TRBV19 to TRBJ2-1; 8 bases are a match to TRBD2. CDR3 size: 15 residues. The V segment lost 5 bases and the J segment 7 bases; nucleotides outside the gene matches: 10. CDR1 is LNHDA and CDR2 is SQIVND in the germline V gene (reference sequence). The CDR3, as DNA: TGTGCCAGTAGTGCCGGTCGGGGGGGCTTGAATGAGCAGTTCTTC. This encodes CASSAGRGGLNEQFF.

V gene TRBV6-5 combines with J gene TRBJ1-2; possibly TRBD1 for D (5 bases). V was trimmed by 8 bases and J by 2 bases, leaving 9 bases between them. Looked up from germline, CDR1 is MNHEY and CDR2 is SVGAGI. This CDR3 spans 12 amino acids. The CDR3: CASGAQNYGYTF. The CDR3 DNA reads as TGTGCCAGCGGGGCACAAAACTATGGCTACACCTTC.

The chain combines TRBV5-1 with TRBJ1-2; D gene unclear. The CDR3 loop spans 16 amino acids. Trimming shortened V by 3 bases and J by 10 bases, and 25 bases separated the two germline ends. CDR1 is SGHRS and CDR2 is YFSETQ in the germline V gene. The CDR3 here is CASSSNLQSLPMIYTF. The CDR3 bases are TGCGCCAGCAGCTCGAATTTACAGAGTCTCCCTATGATCTACACCTTC. The variable domain in full, completed from reference TRBV5-1 and TRBJ1-2, reads KAGVTQTPRYLIKTRGQQVTLSCSPISGHRSVSWYQQTPGQGLQFLFEYFSETQRNKGNFPGRFSGRQFSNSRSEMNVSTLELGDSALYLCASSSNLQSLPMIYTFGSGTRLTVV.

The rearrangement links TRBV18 to TRBJ1-2, with 7 nucleotides matching TRBD1. V trimming: 3 bases; J trimming: 9 bases; junction bases outside the gene matches: 16. Per germline, CDR1 KGHSH and CDR2 LQKENI. CDR3 length equals 16 residues. The DNA for the CDR3 is TGTGCCAGCTCACCGAGGGCCCCGGGACAGACCAGTCGCTACACCTTC. This encodes CASSPRAPGQTSRYTF.

The J gene is TRBJ2-3, the V gene TRBV10-3, with 13 bases lining up with TRBD2. The CDR3 is 15 amino acids. V lost 5 bases, J lost 6 bases, and 5 bases stayed unmatched. Germline V gene lookup returns CDR1 ENHRY and CDR2 SYGVKD. This CDR3 reads CAISPGLAGVDTQYF. As DNA, the CDR3 is TGTGCCATCAGTCCCGGACTAGCGGGAGTGGATACGCAGTATTTT.

The CDR3 region is CASSQELRQGRSGNTIYF. For the CDR3, the DNA is TGTGCCAGCAGCCAAGAACTAAGACAGGGGCGATCTGGAAACACCATATATTTT. The chain carries TRBV14 and TRBJ1-3, with 8 bases matching TRBD1. The CDR3 extends over 18 amino acids. V shed 0 bases, J shed 1 base, and the junction held 8 bases outside the gene matches. In germline, CDR1 is SGHDN, CDR2 FVKESK.

This sequence joins TRBV18 and TRBJ2-1, with 7 bases fitting TRBD1. The ends lost 6 bases at V and 7 bases at J; junction bases unmatched: 3. CDR1 KGHSH and CDR2 LQKENI come from the germline V gene. This CDR3 comprises 12 residues. The CDR3 sequence is CASSPTGNEQFF. CDR3 in DNA: TGTGCCAGCTCCCCGACAGGGAATGAGCAGTTCTTC.

This clone was observed once. The V call is TRBV18, the J call TRBJ1-2; a possible D gene is TRBD1 (6 bases). This CDR3 region has 17 residues. V shed 1 base and J shed 3 bases, with 18 bases lying between them. Germline-derived CDR1 and CDR2 are KGHSH and LQKENI. The CDR3 reads CASSPLRDQGLYYGYTF. CDR3 nucleotide sequence: TGTGCCAGCTCACCACTCCGTGACCAGGGGCTCTACTATGGCTACACCTTC.

This clone was observed once. The gene calls are TRBV10-2 and TRBJ1-6; D call uncertain. The V and J ends lost 4 bases and 6 bases respectively, with 4 bases between them. The length of the CDR3 is 12 residues. Germline V gene sequence: CDR1 WSHSY, CDR2 SAAADI. The CDR3 here is CASSVSNSPLHF. In DNA form, the CDR3 reads TGCGCCAGCAGTGTGAGTAATTCACCCCTCCACTTT.

The chain combines TRBV7-8 with TRBJ2-1, with D unclear. V lost 5 bases and J lost 5, with 13 bases in between. Per the germline V gene, CDR1 is SGHVS and CDR2 is FQNEAQ. The CDR3 covers 14 residues. The DNA of the CDR3 is TGTGCCAGCAGCCTTTTCAGTTTGCACAATGAGCAGTTCTTC. It yields the protein CASSLFSLHNEQFF.

This clone appeared a single time. This chain links TRBV7-6 with TRBJ2-7, with D possibly being TRBD1 or TRBD2 (7 bases each). With 4 bases removed from V and 4 bases from J, the gap between germline ends came to 23 bases. Looked up from germline, CDR1 is SGHVS and CDR2 is FNYEAQ. The CDR3 runs to 17 residues. The CDR3 DNA is TGTGCCAGCAGCTCTCCTAGGGGGGGGACAGAAGTATACGAGCAGTACTTC. Translating it yields CASSSPRGGTEVYEQYF.